The sequence of this TCR beta chain was determined in a study of naive and memory T cell subsets. General study results and limits: Over 85% of naive TCR sequences appeared only once, unlike memory subsets. Activation and differentiation may alter RNA-based TCR counts.

Two oligonucleotides, mixed equimolar, formed the beta constant-region primer covering TRBC1 and TRBC2. The ligated cDNA underwent four PCR rounds using SP2 and nested alpha and beta constant-region primers. TCRdb independently ran MiXCR on the UMI-ligation and nested PCR reads; one entry per CDR3 protein. In the table there are around 110,000 distinct CDR3 sequences, about 36% of which are singletons. Germline V gene sequence: CDR1 SGHKS, CDR2 YYEKEE (reference sequence). This CDR3 contains 12 residues. J gave up 2 bases and V 9 bases, and 3 bases lay outside the gene matches. As regards this clonotype: Its antigen is not known.

The chain combines TRBV5-5 with TRBJ2-5; TRBD1 matches at 8 bases. The sample comprised central memory CD4+ T cells from blood. This clonotype was obtained from a human donor in good health. The CDR3: CATGQGQETQYF. As DNA, the CDR3 is TGTGCCACTGGACAGGGACAAGAGACCCAGTACTTC.